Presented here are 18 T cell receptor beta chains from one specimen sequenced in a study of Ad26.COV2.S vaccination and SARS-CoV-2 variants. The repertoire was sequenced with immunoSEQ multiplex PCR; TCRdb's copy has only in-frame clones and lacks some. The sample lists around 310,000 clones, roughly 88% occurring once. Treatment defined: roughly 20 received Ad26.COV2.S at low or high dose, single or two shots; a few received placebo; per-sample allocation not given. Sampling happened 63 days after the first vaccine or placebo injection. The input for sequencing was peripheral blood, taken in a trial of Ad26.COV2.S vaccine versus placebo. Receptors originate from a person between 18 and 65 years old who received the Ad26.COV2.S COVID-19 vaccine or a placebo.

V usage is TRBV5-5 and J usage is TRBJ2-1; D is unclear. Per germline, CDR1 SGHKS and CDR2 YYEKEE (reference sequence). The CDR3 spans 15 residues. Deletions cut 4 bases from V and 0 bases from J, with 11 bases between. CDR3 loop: CASSPLGSSYNEQFF. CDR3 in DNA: TGTGCCAGCAGCCCCCTGGGAAGCTCCTACAATGAGCAGTTCTTC.

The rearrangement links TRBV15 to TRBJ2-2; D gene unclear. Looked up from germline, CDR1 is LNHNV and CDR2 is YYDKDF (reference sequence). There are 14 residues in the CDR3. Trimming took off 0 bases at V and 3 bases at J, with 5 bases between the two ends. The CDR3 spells CATSRDSDTGELFF. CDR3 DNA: TGTGCCACCAGCAGAGATTCCGACACCGGGGAGCTGTTTTTT.

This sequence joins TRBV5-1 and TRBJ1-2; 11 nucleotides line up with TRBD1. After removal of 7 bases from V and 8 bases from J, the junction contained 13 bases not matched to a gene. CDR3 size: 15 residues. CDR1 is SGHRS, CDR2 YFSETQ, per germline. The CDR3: CASCLAGQGEGGYTF. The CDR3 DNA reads TGCGCCAGCTGTCTCGCGGGACAGGGGGAGGGAGGCTACACCTTC.

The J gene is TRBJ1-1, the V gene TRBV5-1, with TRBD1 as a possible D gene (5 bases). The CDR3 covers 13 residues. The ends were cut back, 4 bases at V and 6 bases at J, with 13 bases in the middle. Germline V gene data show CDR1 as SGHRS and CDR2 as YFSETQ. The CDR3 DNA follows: TGCGCCAGCAGCGCTCCCGGGACCGCTGAAGCTTTCTTT. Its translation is CASSAPGTAEAFF.

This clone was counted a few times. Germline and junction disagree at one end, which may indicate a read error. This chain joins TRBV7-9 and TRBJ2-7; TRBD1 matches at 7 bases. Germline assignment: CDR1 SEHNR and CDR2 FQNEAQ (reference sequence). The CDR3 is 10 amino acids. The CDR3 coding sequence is TGTGCCAGCAGCCAGGGGGTGATACACTTC. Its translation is CASSQGVIHF.

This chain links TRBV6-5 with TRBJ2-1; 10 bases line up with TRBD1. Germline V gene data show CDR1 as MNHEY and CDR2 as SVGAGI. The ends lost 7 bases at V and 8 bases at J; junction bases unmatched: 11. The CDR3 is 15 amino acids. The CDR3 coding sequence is TGTGCCAGCATCTCCGGGACAGGGGCCGACTATGAGCAGTTCTTC. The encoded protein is CASISGTGADYEQFF.

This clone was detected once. The CDR3 DNA reads as TGCGCCAGCAGCCAGGTTCCCGGACGCGGGACCACTGAAGCTTTCTTT. Translated: CASSQVPGRGTTEAFF. The gene calls are TRBV4-1 and TRBJ1-1; D perhaps matches TRBD1 (5 bases). The CDR3 sequence is 16 residues long. CDR1 MGHRA and CDR2 YSYEKL come from the germline V gene. V lost 3 bases to trimming and J lost 4 bases, with 18 bases between them.

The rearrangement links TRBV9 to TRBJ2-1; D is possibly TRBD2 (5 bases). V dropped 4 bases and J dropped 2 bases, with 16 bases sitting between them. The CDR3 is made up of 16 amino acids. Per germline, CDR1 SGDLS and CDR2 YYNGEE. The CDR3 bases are TGTGCCAGCAGCCTCTCGGTGGGAGCAGCCTACAATGAGCAGTTCTTC. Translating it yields CASSLSVGAAYNEQFF.

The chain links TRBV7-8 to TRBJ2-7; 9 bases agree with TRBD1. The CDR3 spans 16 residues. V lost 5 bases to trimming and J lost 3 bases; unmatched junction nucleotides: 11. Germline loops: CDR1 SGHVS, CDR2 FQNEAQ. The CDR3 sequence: CASSPLRGQGFYEQYV. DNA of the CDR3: TGTGCCAGCAGCCCGCTGAGGGGACAGGGCTTCTACGAGCAGTACGTC.

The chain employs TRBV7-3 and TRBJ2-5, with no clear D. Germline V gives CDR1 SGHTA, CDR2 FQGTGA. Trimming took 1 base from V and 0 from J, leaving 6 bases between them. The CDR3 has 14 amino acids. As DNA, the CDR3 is TGTGCCAGCAGCTTAAGTCCTCACCAAGAGACCCAGTACTTC. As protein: CASSLSPHQETQYF.

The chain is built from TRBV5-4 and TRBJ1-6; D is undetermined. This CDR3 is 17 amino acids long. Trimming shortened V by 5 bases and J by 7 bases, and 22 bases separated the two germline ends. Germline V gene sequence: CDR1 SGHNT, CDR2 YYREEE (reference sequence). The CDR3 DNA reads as TGTGCCAGCAGGAGCGCGATGGAGAAGGGAGAGAATTCACCCCTCCACTTT. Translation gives CASRSAMEKGENSPLHF.

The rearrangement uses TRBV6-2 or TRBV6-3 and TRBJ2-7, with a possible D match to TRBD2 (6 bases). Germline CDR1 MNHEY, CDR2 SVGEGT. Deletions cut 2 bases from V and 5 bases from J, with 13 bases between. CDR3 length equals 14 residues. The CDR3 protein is CASSYVLAVNEQYF. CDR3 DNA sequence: TGTGCCAGCAGTTACGTACTAGCAGTCAACGAGCAGTACTTC.

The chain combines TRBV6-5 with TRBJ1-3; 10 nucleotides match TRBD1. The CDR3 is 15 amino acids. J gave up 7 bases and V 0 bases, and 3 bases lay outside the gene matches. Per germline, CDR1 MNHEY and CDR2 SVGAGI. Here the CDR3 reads CASSYSRTGGNTIYF. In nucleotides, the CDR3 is TGTGCCAGCAGTTACTCTCGGACAGGGGGTAACACCATATATTTT.

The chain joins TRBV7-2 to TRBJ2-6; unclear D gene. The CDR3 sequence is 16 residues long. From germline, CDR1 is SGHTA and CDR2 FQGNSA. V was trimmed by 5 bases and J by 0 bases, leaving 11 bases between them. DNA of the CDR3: TGTGCCAGCAGCCTCACCTCTAGCTCTGGGGCCAACGTCCTGACTTTC. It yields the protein CASSLTSSSGANVLTF.

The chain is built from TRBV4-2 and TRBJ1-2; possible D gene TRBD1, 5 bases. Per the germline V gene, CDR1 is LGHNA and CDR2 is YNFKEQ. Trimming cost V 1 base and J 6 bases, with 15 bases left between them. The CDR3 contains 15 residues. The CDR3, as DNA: TGTGCCAGCAGCCAAGTTTTAGGGGAGGGTCATGGCTACACCTTC. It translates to CASSQVLGEGHGYTF.

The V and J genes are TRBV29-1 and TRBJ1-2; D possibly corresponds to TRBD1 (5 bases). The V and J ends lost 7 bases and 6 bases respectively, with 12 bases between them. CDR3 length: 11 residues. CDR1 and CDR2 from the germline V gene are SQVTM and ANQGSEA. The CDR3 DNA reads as TGCAGCGCCATAAGACAGAATGGCTACACCTTC. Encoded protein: CSAIRQNGYTF.

For the CDR3, the DNA is TGTGCCAGCAGCTTCAGCGGGAGCGGCTACAATGAGCAGTTCTTC. This gives the protein CASSFSGSGYNEQFF. The chain joins TRBV5-8 to TRBJ2-1; TRBD2 matches at 8 bases. This CDR3 has 15 residues. The J segment lost 3 bases and the V segment lost 2 bases, leaving 4 bases of the junction unmatched. From germline, CDR1 is SGHTS and CDR2 YDEGEE.

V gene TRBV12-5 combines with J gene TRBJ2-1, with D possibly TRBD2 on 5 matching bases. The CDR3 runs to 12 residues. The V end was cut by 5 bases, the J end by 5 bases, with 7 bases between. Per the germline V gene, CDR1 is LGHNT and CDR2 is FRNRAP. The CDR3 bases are TGTGCTAGTGGTGGACTGAACAATGAGCAGTTCTTC. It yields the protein CASGGLNNEQFF.